This TCR beta chain was captured in a study of blood T cell repertoires in COVID-19. In the study overall: Sites across the United States, Italy and Spain contributed samples from acute and convalescent COVID-19. In each case, the material was cDNA or gDNA derived from T cells, B-cell-depleted T cells, or PBMCs.

In the study's own analysis: Counts of nucleated cells, estimated from reference gene primer amplification, were obtained. This table comes from immunoSEQ multiplex PCR, and its TCRdb copy is limited to in-frame clones, with some not included. That table supplies the V and J calls and clone size; D and trimming were determined from the DNA. The sample includes 110,000 to 150,000 clones, 80% of them seen just once. V lost 3 bases, J lost 4 bases, and 6 bases stayed unmatched. Looked up from germline, CDR1 is SGHTA and CDR2 is FQGNSA. This CDR3 spans 16 amino acids. This chain uses TRBV7-2 with TRBJ2-5, with 12 bases fitting TRBD2. The sequenced sample consisted of peripheral blood. The TCR comes from a man in his 70s who had recovered from COVID-19. The DNA for the CDR3 is TGTGCCAGCAGCTTCCAAACGGGACTAGCGGGAGAGACCCAGTACTTC. Encoded protein: CASSFQTGLAGETQYF.